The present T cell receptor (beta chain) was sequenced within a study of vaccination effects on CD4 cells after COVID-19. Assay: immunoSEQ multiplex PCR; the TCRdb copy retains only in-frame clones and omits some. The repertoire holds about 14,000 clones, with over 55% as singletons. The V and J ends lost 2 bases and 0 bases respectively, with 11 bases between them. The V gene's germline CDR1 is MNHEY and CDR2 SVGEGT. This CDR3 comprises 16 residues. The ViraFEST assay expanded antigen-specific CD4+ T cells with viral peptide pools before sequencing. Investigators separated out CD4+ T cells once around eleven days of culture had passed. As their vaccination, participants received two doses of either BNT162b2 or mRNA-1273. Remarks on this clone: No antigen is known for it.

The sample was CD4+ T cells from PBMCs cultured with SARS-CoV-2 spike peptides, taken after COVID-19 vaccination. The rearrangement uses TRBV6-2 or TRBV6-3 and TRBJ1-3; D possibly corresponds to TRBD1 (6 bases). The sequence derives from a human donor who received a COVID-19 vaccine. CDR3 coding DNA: TGTGCCAGCAGTTACCCGGGACAAAACTCTGGAAACACCATATATTTT. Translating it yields CASSYPGQNSGNTIYF.